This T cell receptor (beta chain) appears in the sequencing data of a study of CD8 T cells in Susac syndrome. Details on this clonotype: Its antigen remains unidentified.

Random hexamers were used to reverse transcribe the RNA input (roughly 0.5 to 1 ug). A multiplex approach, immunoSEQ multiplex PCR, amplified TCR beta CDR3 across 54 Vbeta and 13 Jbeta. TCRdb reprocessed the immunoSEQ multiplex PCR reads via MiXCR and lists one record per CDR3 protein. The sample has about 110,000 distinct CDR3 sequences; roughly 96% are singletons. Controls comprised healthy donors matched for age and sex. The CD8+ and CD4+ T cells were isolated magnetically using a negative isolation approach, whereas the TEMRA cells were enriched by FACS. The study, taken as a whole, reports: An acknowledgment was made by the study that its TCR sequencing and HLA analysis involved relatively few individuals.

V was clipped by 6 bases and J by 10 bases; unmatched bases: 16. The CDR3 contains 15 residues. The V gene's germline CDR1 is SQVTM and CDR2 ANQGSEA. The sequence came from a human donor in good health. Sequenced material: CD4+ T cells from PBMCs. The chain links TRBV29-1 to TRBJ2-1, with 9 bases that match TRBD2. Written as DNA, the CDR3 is TGCAGCGTCGGCTCGGGACTAGCAGTCAACGGGGAGCAGTTCTTC. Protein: CSVGSGLAVNGEQFF.